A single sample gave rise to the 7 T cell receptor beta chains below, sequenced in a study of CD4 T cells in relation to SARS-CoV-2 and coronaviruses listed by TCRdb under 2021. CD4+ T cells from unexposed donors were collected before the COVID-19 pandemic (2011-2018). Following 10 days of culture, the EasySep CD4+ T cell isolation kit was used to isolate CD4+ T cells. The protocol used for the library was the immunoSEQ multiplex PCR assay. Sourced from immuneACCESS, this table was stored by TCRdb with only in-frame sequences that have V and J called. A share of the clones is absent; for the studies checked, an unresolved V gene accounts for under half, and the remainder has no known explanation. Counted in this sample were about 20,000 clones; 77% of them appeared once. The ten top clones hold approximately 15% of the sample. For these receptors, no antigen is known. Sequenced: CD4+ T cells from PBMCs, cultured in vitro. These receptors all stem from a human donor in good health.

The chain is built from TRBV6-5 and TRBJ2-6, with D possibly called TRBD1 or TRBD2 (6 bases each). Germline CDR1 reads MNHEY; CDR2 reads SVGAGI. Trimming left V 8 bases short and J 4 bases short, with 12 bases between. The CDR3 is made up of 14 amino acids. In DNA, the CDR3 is TGTGCCAGCGGAGGGGGTGCCGGGGCCAACGTCCTGACTTTC. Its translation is CASGGGAGANVLTF.

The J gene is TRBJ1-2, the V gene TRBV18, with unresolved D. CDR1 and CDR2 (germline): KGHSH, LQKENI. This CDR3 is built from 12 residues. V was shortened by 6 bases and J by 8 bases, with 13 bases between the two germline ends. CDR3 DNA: TGTGCCAGCTCGCCCCAACCTGAAGGCTACACCTTC. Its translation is CASSPQPEGYTF.

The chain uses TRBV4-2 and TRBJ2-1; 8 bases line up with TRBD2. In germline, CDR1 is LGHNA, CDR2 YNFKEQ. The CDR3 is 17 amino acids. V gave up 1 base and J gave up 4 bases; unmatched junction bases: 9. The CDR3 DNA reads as TGTGCCAGCAGCCAAGCTTGGGTTAGCGGGGTATACAATGAGCAGTTCTTC. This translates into CASSQAWVSGVYNEQFF.

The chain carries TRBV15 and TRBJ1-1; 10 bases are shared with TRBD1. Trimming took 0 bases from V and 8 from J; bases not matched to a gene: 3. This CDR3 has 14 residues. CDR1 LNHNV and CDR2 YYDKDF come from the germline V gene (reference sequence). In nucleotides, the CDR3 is TGTGCCACCAGCAGAGACCGGACAGGGGGAGAAGCTTTCTTT. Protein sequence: CATSRDRTGGEAFF.

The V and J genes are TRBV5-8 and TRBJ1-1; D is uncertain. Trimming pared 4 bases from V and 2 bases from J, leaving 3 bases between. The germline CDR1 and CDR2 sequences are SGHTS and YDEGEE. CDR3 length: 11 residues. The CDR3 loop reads CASSPNTEAFF. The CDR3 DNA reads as TGTGCCAGCAGCCCCAACACTGAAGCTTTCTTT.

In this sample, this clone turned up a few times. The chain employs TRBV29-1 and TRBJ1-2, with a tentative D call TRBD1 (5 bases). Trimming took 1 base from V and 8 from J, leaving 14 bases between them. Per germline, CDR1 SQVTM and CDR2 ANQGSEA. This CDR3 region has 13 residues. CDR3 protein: CSVEGRARAGYTF. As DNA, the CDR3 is TGCAGCGTTGAAGGGCGGGCCAGGGCCGGCTACACCTTC.

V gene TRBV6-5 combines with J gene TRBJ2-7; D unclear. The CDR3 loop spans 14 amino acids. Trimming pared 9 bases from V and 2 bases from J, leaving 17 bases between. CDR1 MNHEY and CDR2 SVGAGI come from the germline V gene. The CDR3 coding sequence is TGTGCCAGTGGGTCGGGTGGGAATACCTACGAGCAGTACTTC. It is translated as CASGSGGNTYEQYF.